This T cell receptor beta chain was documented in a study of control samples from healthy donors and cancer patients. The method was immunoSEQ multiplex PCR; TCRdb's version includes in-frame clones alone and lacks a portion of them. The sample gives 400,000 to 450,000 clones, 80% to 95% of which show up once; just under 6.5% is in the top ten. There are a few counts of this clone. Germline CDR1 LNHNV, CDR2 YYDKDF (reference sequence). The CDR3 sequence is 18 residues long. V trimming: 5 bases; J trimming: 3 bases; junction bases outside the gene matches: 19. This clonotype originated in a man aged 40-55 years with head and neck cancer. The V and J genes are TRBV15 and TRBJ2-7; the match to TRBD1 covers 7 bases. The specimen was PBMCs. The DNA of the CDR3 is TGTGCCACCAGCTCCGAAAGGCAACAGGGGCTTAGTCGCTACGAGCAGTACTTC. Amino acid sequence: CATSSERQQGLSRYEQYF.